This record covers a single T cell receptor (beta chain). Its antigen remains unidentified. This specimen belongs to a study of Ad26.COV2.S vaccination and SARS-CoV-2 variants. On the study more broadly: The authors gave Ad26.COV2.S intramuscularly, either once or twice 56 days apart.

Study-wide points: With respect to non-spike TCR breadth, vaccine and placebo recipients were similar.

V was clipped by 4 bases and J by 2 bases; unmatched bases: 9. CDR3 length: 18 residues. Germline values: CDR1 LGHDT, CDR2 YNNKEL (reference sequence). The treatment here: roughly 20 received Ad26.COV2.S at low or high dose, single or two shots; a few received placebo; per-sample allocation not given. Vaccine and placebo recipients were sampled on day 63 after the first injection. The method was immunoSEQ multiplex PCR; TCRdb's version includes in-frame clones alone and lacks a portion of them. Here the sample spans about 420,000 clones, around nine tenths being singletons. The sequenced sample was peripheral blood, obtained in a trial of Ad26.COV2.S vaccine versus placebo. The source of this sequence is a person aged 18-65 years who received the Ad26.COV2.S COVID-19 vaccine or a placebo. V gene TRBV3-1 (or the pseudogene TRBV3-2) combines with J gene TRBJ2-7; TRBD2 matches 15 bases. The CDR3 spells CASSRPGLAGGPPYEQYF. CDR3 in DNA: TGTGCCAGCAGCCGTCCAGGACTAGCGGGGGGGCCCCCCTACGAGCAGTACTTC.